One sample yielded the 23 T cell receptor beta chains listed below, sequenced in a study of radiotherapy plus CTLA-4 blockade in lung cancer. Repertoires were generated with immunoSEQ multiplex PCR, while TCRdb's copy carries only in-frame clones and drops some. The sample records approximately 57,000 clones, 70% to 85% being singletons. The sequencing here drew on peripheral blood, taken from a patient treated with radiotherapy plus ipilimumab. The receptors shown here come from a human donor with non-small cell lung cancer whose response to radiotherapy plus ipilimumab could not be evaluated.

This clone has only one observation. This chain connects TRBV28 to TRBJ1-2; the D gene is possibly TRBD1 (6 bases). CDR3 length equals 12 residues. Trimming removed 5 bases from V and 6 bases from J, with 10 bases in between. Germline lookup yields CDR1 MDHEN and CDR2 SYDVKM. CDR3 loop: CASSRTVHGYTF. The CDR3 nucleotides are TGTGCCAGCAGTCGGACAGTTCATGGCTACACCTTC.

The V and J genes are TRBV5-5 and TRBJ2-5; 11 bases map to TRBD2. This CDR3 has 14 amino acids. Trimming removed 5 bases from V and 1 base from J; junction bases left unmatched: 1. CDR1 is SGHKS and CDR2 is YYEKEE in the germline V gene (reference sequence). CDR3 in amino acids: CASRLAGAQETQYF. The CDR3 DNA reads as TGTGCCAGCAGACTAGCGGGGGCCCAAGAGACCCAGTACTTC.

The chain carries TRBV5-1 and TRBJ2-7; perhaps TRBD1 as D (6 bases). The length of the CDR3 is 13 residues. The germline gives CDR1 SGHRS, CDR2 YFSETQ. V dropped 4 bases and J dropped 3 bases, with 11 bases sitting between them. The CDR3 protein is CASSALGGYEQYF. CDR3 nucleotides: TGCGCCAGCAGCGCCCTAGGGGGCTACGAGCAGTACTTC.

J is TRBJ2-3 and V is TRBV5-1, with TRBD1 identical over 7 bases. CDR3 length: 17 residues. Germline CDR1 and CDR2: SGHRS and YFSETQ. With 4 bases clipped from V and 0 bases from J, the junction kept 11 bases outside the gene matches. The DNA for the CDR3 is TGCGCCAGCAGCCTAAGGACAGGCGTCTCTAGCACAGATACGCAGTATTTT. Translating it yields CASSLRTGVSSTDTQYF.

The J gene is TRBJ1-2, the V gene TRBV7-2, with 10 bases lining up with TRBD1. Trimming removed 2 bases from V and 4 bases from J; junction bases left unmatched: 7. Germline V gene data show CDR1 as SGHTA and CDR2 as FQGNSA. The CDR3 has 16 residues. Here the CDR3 reads CASSLSRGQGFYGYTF. DNA of the CDR3: TGTGCCAGCAGCTTAAGTAGGGGACAGGGGTTCTATGGCTACACCTTC.

This sequence joins TRBV7-2 and TRBJ2-7; 7 nucleotides align to TRBD1. CDR3 size: 14 residues. J was trimmed by 3 bases and V by 2 bases; bases with no gene match: 4. CDR1 SGHTA and CDR2 FQGNSA come from the germline V gene. This CDR3 reads CASSLTGTVYEQYF. Written as DNA, the CDR3 is TGTGCCAGCAGCTTAACCGGGACAGTCTACGAGCAGTACTTC.

The rearrangement uses TRBV28 and TRBJ2-3; TRBD2 might be the D (6 bases). This CDR3 has 16 residues. Trimming removed 8 bases from V and 2 bases from J, with 20 bases in between. CDR1 and CDR2 from the germline V gene are MDHEN and SYDVKM. The CDR3 region is CASPPALAEDTDTQYF. The CDR3 DNA sequence: TGTGCCAGCCCCCCGGCGTTAGCGGAGGACACAGATACGCAGTATTTT.

This chain links TRBV18 with TRBJ1-6, with TRBD1 matching over 8 bases. Trimming removed 0 bases from V and 10 bases from J; junction bases left unmatched: 11. The CDR3 runs to 17 residues. The V gene's germline CDR1 is KGHSH and CDR2 LQKENI. CDR3 sequence reads: CASSPPSVGQAGSPLHF. The CDR3 nucleotides read TGTGCCAGCTCACCACCGAGTGTGGGACAGGCGGGGTCACCCCTCCACTTT.

J is TRBJ2-6 and V is TRBV10-2; 10 positions match TRBD1. V lost 8 bases to trimming and J lost 2 bases; unmatched junction nucleotides: 9. CDR3 size: 17 residues. Per germline, CDR1 WSHSY and CDR2 SAAADI. The CDR3, as DNA: TGCGCCAGCGGCCCAGGGGACAGGGGAACTGGGGCCAACGTCCTGACTTTC. Amino acids: CASGPGDRGTGANVLTF.

The rearrangement uses TRBV5-1 and TRBJ2-1; 8 nucleotides line up with TRBD1. CDR1 and CDR2 from the germline V gene are SGHRS and YFSETQ. The V and J ends lost 9 bases and 6 bases, in that order; junction bases with no gene match: 11. The CDR3 has 14 residues. The CDR3 bases are TGCGCCACCGCGCCCGGGACAGGTACCAATGAGCAGTTCTTC. This translates into CATAPGTGTNEQFF.

The CDR3: CASSKQGGGNTEAFF. DNA for the CDR3: TGTGCCAGCAGCAAGCAGGGCGGGGGGAACACTGAAGCTTTCTTT. The chain joins TRBV9 to TRBJ1-1; a weak D match, TRBD1 (5 bases). V was clipped by 4 bases and J by 1 base, with 14 bases between them. Germline V gene sequence: CDR1 SGDLS, CDR2 YYNGEE. This CDR3 spans 15 amino acids. The full variable domain, in which reference TRBV9 and TRBJ1-1 provide the parts outside the CDR3, is DSGVTQTPKHLITATGQRVTLRCSPRSGDLSVYWYQQSLDQGLQFLIQYYNGEERAKGNILERFSAQQFPDLHSELNLSSLELGDSALYFCASSKQGGGNTEAFFGQGTRLTVV.

This rearrangement joins TRBV18 to TRBJ1-1; TRBD1 might be the D (6 bases). The CDR3 length is 15 residues. Germline values: CDR1 KGHSH, CDR2 LQKENI. V lost 3 bases and J lost 4, with 15 bases in between. The CDR3 region has the DNA TGTGCCAGCTCACCTACCCCAGGGGTAGGCACTGAAGCTTTCTTT. It translates to CASSPTPGVGTEAFF.

This rearrangement joins TRBV15 to TRBJ2-1, with D possibly matching TRBD2 (6 bases). V lost 1 base and J 4 bases, leaving 14 bases between the germline ends. This CDR3 is 16 amino acids long. Germline lookup yields CDR1 LNHNV and CDR2 YYDKDF (reference sequence). This CDR3 reads CATSRGGGALYNEQFF. As DNA, the CDR3 is TGTGCCACCAGCAGAGGCGGCGGGGCATTATACAATGAGCAGTTCTTC.

The rearrangement links TRBV28 to TRBJ2-7, with TRBD1 matching 10 bases. J lost 0 bases, V lost 3 bases, and 5 bases had no gene match. This CDR3 contains 16 residues. Germline V lookup: CDR1 MDHEN, CDR2 SYDVKM. CDR3 residues: CASSFPRTGGSYEQYF. CDR3 DNA: TGTGCCAGCAGTTTCCCTCGGACAGGGGGCTCCTACGAGCAGTACTTC.

This chain links TRBV2 with TRBJ1-6; the D is unclear. The CDR3 is 16 amino acids. From germline, CDR1 is SNHLY and CDR2 FYNNEI. V was trimmed by 6 bases and J by 5 bases, leaving 17 bases between them. The DNA of the CDR3 is TGTGCCAGCAGCCTTAGCGGGCCGGGAAATAATTCACCCCTCCACTTT. Its protein is CASSLSGPGNNSPLHF.

This chain links TRBV18 with TRBJ2-2, with D possibly being TRBD1 (6 bases). The CDR3 spans 15 residues. Trimming stripped 1 base from V and 0 bases from J, with 6 bases between. Per germline, CDR1 KGHSH and CDR2 LQKENI. The CDR3 sequence: CASSPQGANTGELFF. The CDR3 nucleotides are TGTGCCAGCTCACCACAGGGGGCGAACACCGGGGAGCTGTTTTTT.

The chain links TRBV7-2 to TRBJ2-5; TRBD1 matches at 9 bases. There are 15 residues in the CDR3. V gave up 3 bases and J gave up 2 bases; unmatched junction bases: 4. Germline lookup yields CDR1 SGHTA and CDR2 FQGNSA. The CDR3, as DNA: TGTGCCAGCAGCTTTTCCGACAGGGGGCAAGAGACCCAGTACTTC. Encoded protein: CASSFSDRGQETQYF.

This clone was seen only a few times. This chain connects TRBV4-3 to TRBJ2-1; TRBD2 aligns across 9 bases. Germline V lookup: CDR1 LGHNA, CDR2 YSLEER. The CDR3 extends over 15 amino acids. The V segment lost 3 bases and the J segment 6 bases; nucleotides outside the gene matches: 6. In DNA, the CDR3 is TGCGCCAGCAGCCAGGCAGGGACTAGCAGCAATGAGCAGTTCTTC. It is translated as CASSQAGTSSNEQFF.

The sample holds a few counts of this clone. The V and J genes are TRBV2 and TRBJ1-1; 8 bases are shared with TRBD1. CDR3 length equals 14 residues. V lost 7 bases to trimming and J lost 1 base; unmatched junction nucleotides: 5. Germline V gene lookup returns CDR1 SNHLY and CDR2 FYNNEI. The CDR3 DNA sequence: TGTGCCAGCAAGGGGACAGGAGAGAACACTGAAGCTTTCTTT. It encodes CASKGTGENTEAFF.

This sequence joins TRBV5-6 and TRBJ1-2, with D possibly matching TRBD1 (6 bases). Trimming pared 3 bases from V and 8 bases from J, leaving 17 bases between. Germline CDR1 is SGHDT and CDR2 is YYEEEE. This CDR3 region has 14 residues. This CDR3 is CASSWGGPEGGYTF. CDR3 bases: TGTGCCAGCAGCTGGGGGGGCCCGGAGGGCGGCTACACCTTC. The complete variable domain, with remaining parts taken from reference TRBV5-6 and TRBJ1-2, reads DAGVTQSPTHLIKTRGQQVTLRCSPKSGHDTVSWYQQALGQGPQFIFQYYEEEERQRGNFPDRFSGHQFPNYSSELNVNALLLGDSALYLCASSWGGPEGGYTFGSGTRLTVV.

This clone turned up a few times. The chain combines TRBV5-1 with TRBJ1-2, with a possible D match to TRBD1 (5 bases). CDR3 length: 15 residues. Germline values: CDR1 SGHRS, CDR2 YFSETQ. Between the trimmed V and J ends, which lost 6 bases and 5 bases, there was a span of 20 bases. CDR3 amino acids: CASTTGGREPYGYTF. CDR3 nucleotides: TGCGCCAGCACCACGGGAGGCAGGGAACCTTATGGCTACACCTTC.

The V call is TRBV19, the J call TRBJ1-2, with 7 positions matching TRBD1. Germline trimming cut 3 bases from V and 2 bases from J; bases unmatched to any gene: 12. Germline V gives CDR1 LNHDA, CDR2 SQIVND (reference sequence). The CDR3 length is 17 residues. CDR3 protein: CASSIRLLGTANYGYTF. The CDR3 DNA reads as TGTGCCAGTAGTATCCGTCTACTAGGGACAGCGAACTATGGCTACACCTTC.

This chain connects TRBV4-3 to TRBJ1-3, with D uncertain. This CDR3 spans 17 amino acids. Germline values: CDR1 LGHNA, CDR2 YSLEER. V gave up 0 bases and J gave up 0 bases, with 12 bases separating them. CDR3 amino acids: CASSQDPGAASGNTIYF. The CDR3 region has the DNA TGCGCCAGCAGCCAAGATCCAGGTGCCGCCTCTGGAAACACCATATATTTT.